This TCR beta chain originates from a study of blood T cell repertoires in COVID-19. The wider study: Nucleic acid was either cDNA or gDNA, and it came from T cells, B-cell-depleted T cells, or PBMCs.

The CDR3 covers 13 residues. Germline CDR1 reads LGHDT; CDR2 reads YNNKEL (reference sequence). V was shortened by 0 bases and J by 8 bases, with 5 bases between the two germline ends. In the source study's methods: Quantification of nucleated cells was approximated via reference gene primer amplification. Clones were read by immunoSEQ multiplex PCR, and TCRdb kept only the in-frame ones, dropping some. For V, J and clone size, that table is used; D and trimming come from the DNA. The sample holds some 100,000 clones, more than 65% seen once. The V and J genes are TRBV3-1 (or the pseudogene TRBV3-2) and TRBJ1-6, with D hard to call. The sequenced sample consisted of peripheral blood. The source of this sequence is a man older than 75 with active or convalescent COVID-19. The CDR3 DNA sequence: TGTGCCAGCAGCCAAGACGGGTATTCACCCCTCCACTTT. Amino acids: CASSQDGYSPLHF.